Listed here are 20 T cell receptor beta chains from one sample, sequenced in a study of CD8 T cells in ankylosing spondylitis (dated by TCRdb to between 2016 and 2019). Overall study outcomes, separate from this receptor: Blood from ankylosing spondylitis patients appeared to be characterized by a TCR beta motif composed of 7 to 9 highly homologous amino acid variants.

Antigens for these TCRs are unknown. The library was built by means of 5' RACE. The instrument was an Illumina HiSeq 2500. TCRdb passed the public sequencing reads through fastp at Q25 and MiXCR, retaining productive beta sequences. Rows matching on CDR3 protein sequence are summarized as one entry with the most common DNA and genes. This sample is represented by some 840,000 distinct CDR3 sequences; 10% to 15% of them were singletons. The ten top clones hold 0.51% of the sample. The sequencing sample was made of blood, either unsorted or a sorted T cell fraction (not recorded which). All receptors derive from a male donor with ankylosing spondylitis.

This clonotype occurred a few times. The rearrangement links TRBV20-1 to TRBJ2-1, with 8 nucleotides matching TRBD2. Germline V CDR1 and CDR2: DFQATT, SNEGSKA (reference sequence). This CDR3 is built from 16 residues. V gave up 0 bases and J gave up 8 bases; unmatched junction bases: 12. CDR3 sequence reads: CSARDLAGTRFDEQFF. The CDR3 DNA sequence: TGCAGTGCTAGAGATTTAGCGGGAACCCGATTCGATGAGCAGTTCTTC.

In this sample, this clonotype turned up a few times. This chain joins TRBV7-9 and TRBJ2-1, with D possibly matching TRBD2 (6 bases). V was trimmed by 3 bases and J by 6 bases, leaving 12 bases between them. The germline V gene has CDR1 SEHNR and CDR2 FQNEAQ (reference sequence). CDR3 size: 14 residues. The CDR3 nucleotides read TGTGCCAGCAGCTTTTCGGGAGCCGGCAATGAGCAGTTCTTC. It specifies CASSFSGAGNEQFF.

This clonotype came up a few times. The chain couples TRBV6-4 to TRBJ2-1; the D gene is possibly TRBD2 (6 bases). The V end was cut by 3 bases, the J end by 10 bases, with 22 bases between. CDR3 length: 16 residues. The germline V gene encodes CDR1 MRHNA and CDR2 SNTAGT. The DNA of the CDR3 is TGTGCCAGCAGTGAAGTGGGGCGGGACCCATTCGGGGAGCAGTTCTTC. Its protein product is CASSEVGRDPFGEQFF.

This clonotype came up a few times. The chain joins TRBV20-1 to TRBJ2-5; D uncertain. The CDR3 contains 13 residues. The germline gives CDR1 DFQATT, CDR2 SNEGSKA (reference sequence). V gave up 5 bases and J gave up 5 bases, with 15 bases separating them. In DNA form, the CDR3 reads TGCAGTGCTGACACAAAAATGGGGGAGACCCAGTACTTC. Residues: CSADTKMGETQYF.

This clonotype has only a few counts. The chain joins TRBV12-5 to TRBJ2-5; unclear D gene. This CDR3 is built from 12 residues. Trimming cost V 5 bases and J 5 bases, with 9 bases left between them. CDR1 is LGHNT, CDR2 FRNRAP, per germline. The CDR3 region is CASGPTPETQYF. CDR3 DNA sequence: TGTGCTAGTGGTCCTACCCCCGAGACCCAGTACTTC.

This clonotype showed up many times. J is TRBJ2-3 and V is TRBV12-3 or TRBV12-4; 8 nucleotides match TRBD1. The CDR3 has 13 residues. V shed 6 bases, J shed 6 bases, and the junction held 5 bases outside the gene matches. The CDR3, as DNA: TGTGCCAGCAGACGGACAGGGATTGATACGCAGTATTTT. This encodes CASRRTGIDTQYF.

This clonotype was detected ten times or more. The chain links TRBV5-1 to TRBJ2-2; the D is unclear. Germline CDR1 reads SGHRS; CDR2 reads YFSETQ. V lost 4 bases and J 2 bases, leaving 6 bases between the germline ends. The length of the CDR3 is 13 residues. Written as DNA, the CDR3 is TGCGCCAGCAGCGCGGACAACACCGGGGAGCTGTTTTTT. Amino acids: CASSADNTGELFF.

The chain uses TRBV20-1 and TRBJ2-6; the D is unclear. Trimming removed 3 bases at V and 3 bases at J, with 6 bases between. This CDR3 is built from 13 residues. Germline loops: CDR1 DFQATT, CDR2 SNEGSKA (reference sequence). As DNA, the CDR3 is TGCAGTGCTAGCCTGTTTGGGGCCAACGTCCTGACTTTC. Translated, it gives CSASLFGANVLTF.

This clonotype showed up many times. This chain uses TRBV5-6 with TRBJ1-5; 7 bases are shared with TRBD1. Germline V gene data show CDR1 as SGHDT and CDR2 as YYEEEE. The CDR3 loop spans 13 amino acids. The V segment lost 4 bases and the J segment 8 bases; nucleotides outside the gene matches: 6. CDR3 region: CASSPYRGKPQHF. CDR3 DNA: TGTGCCAGCAGCCCCTACAGGGGAAAGCCCCAGCATTTT.

The chain links TRBV4-1 to TRBJ2-7; the D is unclear. Trimming left V 0 bases short and J 3 bases short, with 9 bases between. This CDR3 has 14 amino acids. Germline V gives CDR1 MGHRA, CDR2 YSYEKL. In DNA form, the CDR3 reads TGCGCCAGCAGCCAAGAGGCCAAGGACTACGAGCAGTACTTC. The encoded protein is CASSQEAKDYEQYF.

This clonotype was found a few times. This sequence joins TRBV20-1 and TRBJ2-3; D might be TRBD1 (6 bases). CDR1 DFQATT and CDR2 SNEGSKA come from the germline V gene (reference sequence). The CDR3 sequence is 16 residues long. The V end lost 2 bases, the J end lost 0 bases, and 15 bases lay between the germline ends. The CDR3 protein is CSARTFRQASTDTQYF. In DNA form, the CDR3 reads TGCAGTGCTAGAACTTTCCGACAGGCTAGCACAGATACGCAGTATTTT.

This clonotype was picked up a small number of times. This chain links TRBV5-1 with TRBJ2-5; 8 bases map to TRBD2. This CDR3 spans 16 amino acids. Per the germline V gene, CDR1 is SGHRS and CDR2 is YFSETQ. Trimming at V came to 1 base and at J to 4 bases, leaving 9 bases not matched to a gene. The DNA of the CDR3 is TGCGCCAGCAGCTTGAGGAGCGGGAGATCGGGAGAGACCCAGTACTTC. Encoded protein: CASSLRSGRSGETQYF.

This clonotype was counted at least ten times. This rearrangement joins TRBV4-2 to TRBJ1-2; D is unclear. Germline CDR1 LGHNA, CDR2 YNFKEQ. The CDR3 has 14 amino acids. V shed 2 bases and J shed 3 bases, with 10 bases lying between them. The CDR3 bases are TGTGCCAGCAGCCAAAGGACCGGATACTATGGCTACACCTTC. The encoded protein is CASSQRTGYYGYTF.

This chain uses TRBV29-1 with TRBJ2-7, with 9 bases that match TRBD2. Germline CDR1 reads SQVTM; CDR2 reads ANQGSEA. This CDR3 has 14 amino acids. V dropped 3 bases and J dropped 5; count of bases not matched to a gene: 8. CDR3 amino acids: CSVELREGLDEQYF. In nucleotides, the CDR3 is TGCAGCGTTGAGCTGCGGGAGGGCCTGGACGAGCAGTACTTC.

This clonotype was detected only a few times. The chain employs TRBV6-2 or TRBV6-3 and TRBJ2-3; a weak D match, TRBD2 (6 bases). This CDR3 has 14 amino acids. Trimming took 7 bases from V and 4 from J, leaving 15 bases between them. From germline, CDR1 is MNHEY and CDR2 SVGEGT. This CDR3 reads CASTHGPGADTQYF. CDR3 nucleotide sequence: TGTGCCAGCACCCACGGGCCGGGGGCAGATACGCAGTATTTT.

This clonotype was seen a handful of times. V and J are TRBV3-1 and TRBJ2-3; 7 bases fit TRBD2. The CDR3 spans 15 residues. Looked up from germline, CDR1 is LGHDT and CDR2 is YNNKEL (reference sequence). The ends lost 2 bases at V and 1 base at J; junction bases unmatched: 3. CDR3 coding DNA: TGTGCCAGCAGCCAATTTGCGGGAGGCACAGATACGCAGTATTTT. Amino acid sequence: CASSQFAGGTDTQYF.

This clonotype was counted many times. The chain recombines TRBV7-2 with TRBJ1-1; D gene ambiguous. Germline CDR1 and CDR2: SGHTA and FQGNSA. Trimming left V 0 bases short and J 5 bases short, with 10 bases between. This CDR3 has 14 amino acids. CDR3 DNA: TGTGCCAGCAGCTTAGCGCACGGGAGAACTGAAGCTTTCTTT. Its protein product is CASSLAHGRTEAFF.

This clonotype was seen many times. The chain is built from TRBV27 and TRBJ2-7; D may match TRBD1 or TRBD2 (5 bases each). V gave up 6 bases and J gave up 4 bases, with 19 bases separating them. The CDR3 covers 15 residues. Germline V gene lookup returns CDR1 MNHEY and CDR2 SMNVEV (reference sequence). The CDR3: CASSRTRDLGYEQYF. The CDR3 nucleotides are TGTGCCAGCAGCCGAACCCGGGACCTAGGTTACGAGCAGTACTTC.

The V and J genes are TRBV11-3 and TRBJ2-1, with 7 positions matching TRBD2. The CDR3 is made up of 16 amino acids. J was trimmed by 0 bases and V by 3 bases; bases with no gene match: 5. From germline, CDR1 is SGHNT and CDR2 YENEEA. The CDR3 DNA reads as TGTGCCAGCAGCTTTGGGCGGGAGTTCTCCTACAATGAGCAGTTCTTC. This sequence encodes CASSFGREFSYNEQFF. Full variable domain (outside the CDR3, taken from reference TRBV11-3 and TRBJ2-1): EAGVVQSPRYKIIEKKQPVAFWCNPISGHNTLYWYLQNLGQGPELLIRYENEEAVDDSQLPKDRFSAERLKGVDSTLKIQPAELGDSAVYLCASSFGREFSYNEQFFGPGTRLTVL.

This clonotype was picked up a small number of times. The chain couples TRBV7-9 to TRBJ1-6; D perhaps matches TRBD1 (6 bases). The CDR3 contains 15 residues. V was pared by 5 bases and J by 6 bases, with 14 bases between. The germline gives CDR1 SEHNR, CDR2 FQNEAQ (reference sequence). The CDR3 DNA is TGTGCCAGCAGCCTTGGACAGCCGGCTAATTCACCCCTCCACTTT. It yields the protein CASSLGQPANSPLHF. Variable domain in full (rest from reference TRBV7-9 and TRBJ1-6): DTGVSQNPRHKITKRGQNVTFRCDPISEHNRLYWYRQTLGQGPEFLTYFQNEAQLEKSRLLSDRFSAERPKGSFSTLEIQRTEQGDSAMYLCASSLGQPANSPLHFGNGTRLTVT.